The clone carrying this TCR beta chain has a handful of counts. What it binds is not known. The 5'RACE method, run with constant-segment primers, produced TCR alpha and TCR beta cDNA libraries (carrying sample barcodes and UMIs). Each CDR3 protein is one row after TCRdb ran MiXCR on the 5' RACE reads. Here the sample spans 250,000 to 400,000 distinct CDR3 sequences, around 15% being singletons. The data were obtained in a study of T-cell memory formation after mild COVID-19. Across the study: TCR clusters showed largely donor specificity.

The ends were cut back, 6 bases at V and 1 base at J, with 14 bases in the middle. The germline gives CDR1 SGHTA, CDR2 FQGNSA. CDR3 length equals 15 residues. Study observations and caveats: Later expanders leaned toward CD4+, whereas clones contracting from day 15 to 85 were balanced CD4/CD8. What remained unconfirmed was the SARS-CoV-2 specificity of second-wave clones peaking on day 37.

Input material: PBMCs or a T cell subset sorted from them (not recorded which). The rearrangement links TRBV7-2 to TRBJ2-3, with D perhaps matching TRBD1 (7 bases). This clonotype was obtained from a man aged 18-30 years who had mild COVID-19 (a few samples of this study predate the infection). Cell type and time point are not known. CDR3 protein: CASRSRGVGTDTQYF. The CDR3 coding sequence is TGTGCCAGCAGATCCAGGGGGGTGGGCACAGATACGCAGTATTTT.